This T cell receptor beta chain was observed in a study of shared clonotypes between healthy human individuals. Authors' methods: Filtering differed, since immunoSEQ gave only junction sequences and no quality scores. Only in-frame clones appear in the TCRdb table, and some are missing; sequencing was by immunoSEQ multiplex PCR. D and trimming come from the DNA, and the V and J calls and clone size come from that table. Found here are roughly 1,600,000 clones, 98% of them singletons; the top ten hold around 0.33%. V was cut by 5 bases and J by 8 bases, with 18 bases left in between. This CDR3 spans 14 amino acids. CDR1 and CDR2 (germline): SGHTA, FQGNSA.

Sequencing used naive CD4+ T cells sorted from blood. Sample subset: CD45RA+ positively selected. The sequence was collected from a man aged 25-40 years in good health. The rearrangement uses TRBV7-2 and TRBJ1-2; D possibly corresponds to TRBD1 (5 bases). As DNA, the CDR3 is TGTGCCAGCAGCCTTCAGGTGGGGCGGAGGGGCTACACCTTC. This codes for CASSLQVGRRGYTF.